What follows are 25 T cell receptor beta chains derived from one specimen sequenced in a study of blood T cell repertoires in COVID-19. Repertoires were generated with immunoSEQ multiplex PCR, while TCRdb's copy carries only in-frame clones and drops some. The sample contains 200,000 to 300,000 clones, about 87% of which appear only once. Source material: peripheral blood. These receptors all come from a man aged 55 to 70 who had recovered from COVID-19.

This clone appeared a few times. The chain uses TRBV5-6 and TRBJ2-3; TRBD1 aligns across 7 bases. Trimming took 0 bases from V and 2 from J; bases not matched to a gene: 3. Germline loops: CDR1 SGHDT, CDR2 YYEEEE. The CDR3 consists of 15 residues. The CDR3 DNA is TGTGCCAGCAGCTTGGAACAGGGGAACACAGATACGCAGTATTTT. Translation: CASSLEQGNTDTQYF.

V is TRBV11-2 and J is TRBJ1-6, with D unclear. Germline V CDR1 and CDR2: SGHAT, FQNNGV. The CDR3 has 14 amino acids. V lost 4 bases, J lost 1 base, and 5 bases lay in between. DNA for the CDR3: TGTGCCAGCAGCTCTAGATCCTATAATTCACCCCTCCACTTT. This translates into CASSSRSYNSPLHF.

V usage is TRBV5-4 and J usage is TRBJ2-1, with a possible D match to TRBD2 (7 bases). The CDR3 runs 16 residues. Trimming took off 3 bases at V and 1 base at J, with 14 bases between the two ends. In germline, CDR1 is SGHNT, CDR2 YYREEE (reference sequence). The CDR3 spells CASSYGGGASYNEQFF. The CDR3 DNA sequence: TGTGCCAGCAGCTATGGAGGGGGGGCTTCCTACAATGAGCAGTTCTTC. The whole variable domain, filled in from reference TRBV5-4 and TRBJ2-1, reads ETGVTQSPTHLIKTRGQQVTLRCSSQSGHNTVSWYQQALGQGPQFIFQYYREEENGRGNFPPRFSGLQFPNYSSELNVNALELDDSALYLCASSYGGGASYNEQFFGPGTRLTVL.

This sequence joins TRBV5-1 and TRBJ1-1, with unresolved D. Trimming shortened V by 0 bases and J by 7 bases, and 7 bases separated the two germline ends. Germline values: CDR1 SGHRS, CDR2 YFSETQ. CDR3 length equals 12 residues. The CDR3 region is CASSLEAGEAFF. Here the CDR3 DNA reads TGCGCCAGCAGCTTGGAGGCGGGTGAAGCTTTCTTT.

The chain employs TRBV6-2 or TRBV6-3 and TRBJ2-5, with D tentatively TRBD1 (5 bases). V was shortened by 2 bases and J by 13 bases, with 14 bases between the two germline ends. From germline, CDR1 is MNHEY and CDR2 SVGEGT. The CDR3 sequence is 12 residues long. CDR3 nucleotide sequence: TGTGCCAGCAGTTACCCCGGCCAGGGTCCGTACTTC. It translates to CASSYPGQGPYF.

This chain connects TRBV18 to TRBJ1-1, with 7 bases that match TRBD1. The CDR3 sequence is 14 residues long. The V segment lost 2 bases and the J segment 4 bases; nucleotides outside the gene matches: 4. Per germline, CDR1 KGHSH and CDR2 LQKENI. The CDR3 nucleotides read TGTGCCAGCTCACCAAAGGGGGCGAGCACTGAAGCTTTCTTT. Residues: CASSPKGASTEAFF.

This clone appeared once. The CDR3 DNA follows: TGTGCCAGCAGCTGGGGGACAGGGCAGGATGAAAAACTGTTTTTT. This encodes CASSWGTGQDEKLFF. The chain employs TRBV7-9 and TRBJ1-4; 9 bases line up with TRBD1. The CDR3 has 15 amino acids. With 4 bases clipped from V and 6 bases from J, the junction kept 6 bases outside the gene matches. Germline CDR1 and CDR2: SEHNR and FQNEAQ (reference sequence).

The chain uses TRBV6-1 and TRBJ1-2, with TRBD1 identical over 9 bases. Germline trimming cut 1 base from V and 8 bases from J; bases unmatched to any gene: 2. CDR3 length: 13 residues. Germline V gives CDR1 MNHNS, CDR2 SASEGT. The DNA of the CDR3 is TGTGCCAGCAGTGAAGGGGACAGGGAAGGCTACACCTTC. Translation: CASSEGDREGYTF.

The chain recombines TRBV9 with TRBJ2-6; no reliable D call. CDR3 length: 13 residues. Germline V gives CDR1 SGDLS, CDR2 YYNGEE. Trimming took 4 bases from V and 3 from J, leaving 5 bases between them. The CDR3 reads CASSIVGANVLTF. CDR3 DNA sequence: TGTGCCAGCAGCATCGTTGGGGCCAACGTCCTGACTTTC. The full variable domain, completed using reference TRBV9 and TRBJ2-6, is DSGVTQTPKHLITATGQRVTLRCSPRSGDLSVYWYQQSLDQGLQFLIQYYNGEERAKGNILERFSAQQFPDLHSELNLSSLELGDSALYFCASSIVGANVLTFGAGSRLTVL.

For this clone: Other DNA sequences of this sample code for an identical CDR3. V gene TRBV11-2 combines with J gene TRBJ1-1; possibly TRBD1 for D (5 bases). Germline CDR1 reads SGHAT; CDR2 reads FQNNGV. Trimming shortened V by 4 bases and J by 3 bases, and 9 bases separated the two germline ends. This CDR3 region has 13 residues. CDR3 DNA: TGTGCCAGCAGCTCCCAGGGATACACTGAAGCTTTCTTT. Translated: CASSSQGYTEAFF.

The CDR3 bases are TGTGCCAGCAGCTCGGGATCACCCCTCCACTTT. This codes for CASSSGSPLHF. The chain uses TRBV7-9 and TRBJ1-6; D is undetermined. Per the germline V gene, CDR1 is SEHNR and CDR2 is FQNEAQ (reference sequence). This CDR3 has 11 residues. V lost 4 bases and J 10 bases, leaving 5 bases between the germline ends.

This clone was seen more than once but under ten times. The chain employs TRBV12-3 or TRBV12-4 and TRBJ2-5; D uncertain. CDR3 length: 12 residues. V was pared by 3 bases and J by 5 bases, with 7 bases between. The CDR3 reads CASSLIQETQYF. CDR3 in DNA: TGTGCCAGCAGTTTGATCCAGGAGACCCAGTACTTC.

The chain has TRBV19 and TRBJ2-5; D may be TRBD1 (5 bases). CDR3 length equals 15 residues. V lost 5 bases to trimming and J lost 1 base, with 14 bases between them. From germline, CDR1 is LNHDA and CDR2 SQIVND (reference sequence). CDR3 coding DNA: TGTGCCAGTAGTCCCTTAGGGCAGGGCCAAGAGACCCAGTACTTC. Its protein is CASSPLGQGQETQYF.

The chain links TRBV6-1 to TRBJ1-1, with 8 bases aligning to TRBD1. The CDR3 covers 14 residues. Losses at the gene ends were 6 bases for V and 5 bases for J; bases not matched to a gene: 8. Germline V gives CDR1 MNHNS, CDR2 SASEGT. The CDR3 protein is CASRPETGVTEAFF. DNA for the CDR3: TGTGCCAGCAGACCCGAGACAGGGGTTACTGAAGCTTTCTTT.

This chain connects TRBV7-9 to TRBJ2-1, with TRBD2 identical over 7 bases. V gave up 3 bases and J gave up 9 bases; unmatched junction bases: 11. CDR3 length: 15 amino acids. The germline gives CDR1 SEHNR, CDR2 FQNEAQ (reference sequence). The CDR3 reads CASSFFLAVGSEQFF. The CDR3 nucleotides read TGTGCCAGCAGCTTCTTTCTAGCGGTCGGTAGTGAGCAGTTCTTC.

The chain is built from TRBV30 and TRBJ1-1, with D perhaps matching TRBD1 (5 bases). Trimming pared 0 bases from V and 3 bases from J, leaving 11 bases between. Germline lookup yields CDR1 GTSNPN and CDR2 SVGIG (reference sequence). The CDR3 is 14 residues long. CDR3 nucleotides: TGTGCCTGGAGTGTAAACCGCAGGGACACTGAAGCTTTCTTT. Translating it yields CAWSVNRRDTEAFF.

As concerns this clone: Relative to the germline gene, one junction end is altered; a read error may explain this. V and J are TRBV10-3 and TRBJ1-2; 7 bases match TRBD1. Germline-derived CDR1 and CDR2 are ENHRY and SYGVKD. The CDR3 contains 10 residues. DNA for the CDR3: TGTGCCATCAGTCCGCGGACAGGTCACTTC. Translating it yields CAISPRTGHF.

The chain combines TRBV21-1 with TRBJ1-2; TRBD1, the D gene given by the table, was not confirmed from the DNA. TRBV21-1 is classified as a pseudogene. The CDR3 extends over 18 amino acids. CDR3: CASSDDAKTGGGNYGYTF. CDR3 in DNA: TGTGCCAGCAGCGACGATGCGAAGACAGGGGGCGGGAACTATGGCTACACCTTC.

The chain uses TRBV10-2 and TRBJ2-6, with a tentative D call TRBD1 (5 bases). Between the trimmed V and J ends, which lost 2 bases and 0 bases, there was a span of 14 bases. The germline CDR1 and CDR2 sequences are WSHSY and SAAADI. This CDR3 comprises 18 residues. The CDR3 protein is CASSEGQGLLSGANVLTF. CDR3 nucleotides: TGCGCCAGCAGTGAGGGGCAGGGCCTACTCTCTGGGGCCAACGTCCTGACTTTC.

The chain recombines TRBV6-5 with TRBJ2-2; D is possibly TRBD2 (5 bases). Trimming took off 2 bases at V and 5 bases at J, with 9 bases between the two ends. CDR1 MNHEY and CDR2 SVGAGI come from the germline V gene. The CDR3 contains 14 residues. The CDR3 coding sequence is TGTGCCAGCAGTTACCGAGGGTATACCGGGGAGCTGTTTTTT. This sequence encodes CASSYRGYTGELFF.

The V gene is TRBV28, the J gene TRBJ2-7, with TRBD2 identical over 7 bases. Germline V gene sequence: CDR1 MDHEN, CDR2 SYDVKM. This CDR3 is 14 amino acids long. J gave up 4 bases and V 2 bases, and 5 bases lay outside the gene matches. DNA of the CDR3: TGTGCCAGCAGTTTACTGCAGGGAGGGTACGAGCAGTACTTC. This sequence encodes CASSLLQGGYEQYF.

In this sample, this clone turned up once. The V gene is TRBV3-1 (or the pseudogene TRBV3-2), the J gene TRBJ2-5; 7 bases align to TRBD2. CDR1 and CDR2 from the germline V gene are LGHDT and YNNKEL (reference sequence). The CDR3 totals 14 residues. V lost 4 bases, J lost 3 bases, and 5 bases stayed unmatched. The CDR3 region is CASSRGLVKETQYF. CDR3 in DNA: TGTGCCAGCAGCCGAGGACTAGTGAAAGAGACCCAGTACTTC.

The chain recombines TRBV19 with TRBJ2-1; D perhaps matches TRBD2 (6 bases). Between the trimmed V and J ends, which lost 1 base and 1 base, there was a span of 8 bases. The CDR3 loop spans 15 amino acids. The germline V gene encodes CDR1 LNHDA and CDR2 SQIVND (reference sequence). CDR3 sequence (DNA): TGTGCCAGTAGTATAGTGGAGGGTTCCTACAATGAGCAGTTCTTC. This translates into CASSIVEGSYNEQFF.

This chain links TRBV7-2 with TRBJ2-7, with 9 nucleotides matching TRBD1. The CDR3 runs 14 residues. The junction had 4 bases not matched to a gene; V was cut back by 4 bases and J by 3 bases. Germline CDR1 is SGHTA and CDR2 is FQGNSA. The DNA for the CDR3 is TGTGCCAGCAGCTCCGACAGGGGGAGCTACGAGCAGTACTTC. As protein: CASSSDRGSYEQYF.

The CDR3 DNA follows: TGTGCCAGCAGCTTAGCAAATACTAACACTGAAGCTTTCTTT. It yields the protein CASSLANTNTEAFF. This sequence joins TRBV7-9 and TRBJ1-1; D unclear. The CDR3 loop spans 14 amino acids. Trimming shortened V by 0 bases and J by 2 bases, and 7 bases separated the two germline ends. Germline CDR1 and CDR2: SEHNR and FQNEAQ (reference sequence).